This TCR beta chain was recovered during a study of tumor-infiltrating lymphocytes in primary liver carcinoma. Background on the study: Subjects consisted of male and female patients aged 30 to 69 years. All lesions had stage T1-T3 N0M0 and roughly 4 to 11 cm widths. General study findings and limits: It was in tumors, not blood, that the top-250-clone fraction was significantly higher (p = 0.039).

DNA and RNA were both co-extracted from 20-30 mg of bulk tissue that had not been sorted. Germline V gene data show CDR1 as SGHAT and CDR2 as FQNNGV. This CDR3 contains 15 residues. The input was around 500 ng total RNA; TCR beta cDNA was made from it with a constant-region primer. Three-round nested multiplex PCR performed with slightly modified ARM-PCR produced the TCR beta libraries. The first two PCR rounds used TRBV1-TRBV30 forward primers with a C-beta reverse primer, approximately 11 cycles each. One entry per CDR3 protein, called by TCRdb with MiXCR from the multiplex PCR reads. The table records 20,000 to 25,000 distinct CDR3 sequences, 75% to 80% of them present only once. A note on this clonotype: The antigen is not known. The junction departs from germline at one end; a sequencing error may be responsible.

The sample consisted of liver tumor tissue from sampling region 1. Subset meaning: tumor region T1, superior pole. This TCR was recovered from a woman in her 30s with primary liver carcinoma and hepatitis B virus infection. This chain joins TRBV11-2 and TRBJ1-6, with 8 positions matching TRBD1. The CDR3 sequence: CASPITQGANSPLHF. Written as DNA, the CDR3 is TGCGCCAGCCCCATCACCCAGGGGGCTAATTCGCCCCTCCACTTT.